This T cell receptor beta chain was captured in a study of OX40 agonist ivuxolimab in advanced cancers. Study-wide context: Prior checkpoint blockade (anti-PD-1, anti-PD-L1 or anti-CTLA-4) was permitted; 40% had it.

Sequencing was performed with immunoSEQ multiplex PCR; in TCRdb, only in-frame clones are kept and a portion is missing. This sample has tens of thousands of clones, with about 83% found just once. Germline CDR1 and CDR2: LNHDA and SQIVND (reference sequence). The CDR3 covers 17 residues. Between the trimmed V and J ends, which lost 3 bases and 1 base, there was a span of 17 bases. A remark on this clone: What it recognizes is unknown.

The study, taken as a whole, reports: The average count of expanded clones was higher among CD8+ T cells than among CD4+.

J is TRBJ2-3 and V is TRBV19; D might be TRBD1 or TRBD2, each matching 5 bases. This receptor was identified in an adult with an advanced solid tumor such as melanoma, head and neck, liver or kidney cancer. The sample consisted of CD4+ or CD8+ T cells sorted from blood, taken in a trial of the OX40 agonist ivuxolimab. In DNA, the CDR3 is TGTGCCAGTAGTATGGGAATTACGGGGCAGGGCACAGATACGCAGTATTTT. Its translation is CASSMGITGQGTDTQYF.